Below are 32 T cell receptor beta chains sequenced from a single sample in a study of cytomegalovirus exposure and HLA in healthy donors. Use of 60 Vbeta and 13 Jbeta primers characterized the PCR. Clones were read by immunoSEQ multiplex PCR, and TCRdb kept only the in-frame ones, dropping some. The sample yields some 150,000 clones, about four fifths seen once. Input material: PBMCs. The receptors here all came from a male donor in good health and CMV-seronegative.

CDR3 DNA: TGTGCCAGCAGCTTAGGCCAGGGCCGTGAAGCTTTCTTT. This encodes CASSLGQGREAFF. The V gene is TRBV13, the J gene TRBJ1-1; D possibly corresponds to TRBD1 (5 bases). This CDR3 contains 13 residues. Trimming took off 0 bases at V and 7 bases at J, with 9 bases between the two ends. CDR1 is PRHDT and CDR2 is FYEKMQ in the germline V gene (reference sequence).

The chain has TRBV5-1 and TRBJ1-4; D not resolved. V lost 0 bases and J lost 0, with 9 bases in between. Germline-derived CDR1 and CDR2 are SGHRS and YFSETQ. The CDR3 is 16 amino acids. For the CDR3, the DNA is TGCGCCAGCAGCTTGGCCGAAACAGCAACTAATGAAAAACTGTTTTTT. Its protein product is CASSLAETATNEKLFF. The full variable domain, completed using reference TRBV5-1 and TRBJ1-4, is KAGVTQTPRYLIKTRGQQVTLSCSPISGHRSVSWYQQTPGQGLQFLFEYFSETQRNKGNFPGRFSGRQFSNSRSEMNVSTLELGDSALYLCASSLAETATNEKLFFGSGTQLSVL.

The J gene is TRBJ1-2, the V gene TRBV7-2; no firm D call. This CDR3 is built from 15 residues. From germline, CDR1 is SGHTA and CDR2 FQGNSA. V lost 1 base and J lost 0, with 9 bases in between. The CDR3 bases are TGTGCCAGCAGCTTAGACAGAGCCGCTAACTATGGCTACACCTTC. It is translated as CASSLDRAANYGYTF.

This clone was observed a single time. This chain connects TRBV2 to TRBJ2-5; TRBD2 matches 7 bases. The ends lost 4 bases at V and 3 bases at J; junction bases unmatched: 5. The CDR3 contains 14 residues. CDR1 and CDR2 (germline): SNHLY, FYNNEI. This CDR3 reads CASSVGLAEETQYF. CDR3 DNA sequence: TGTGCCAGCAGTGTAGGGCTAGCGGAAGAGACCCAGTACTTC.

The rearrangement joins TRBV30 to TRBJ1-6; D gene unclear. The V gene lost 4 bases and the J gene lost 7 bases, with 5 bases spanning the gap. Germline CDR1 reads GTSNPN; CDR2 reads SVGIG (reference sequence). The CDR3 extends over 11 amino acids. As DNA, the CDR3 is TGTGCCTGGAACAGCAATTCACCCCTCCACTTT. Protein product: CAWNSNSPLHF.

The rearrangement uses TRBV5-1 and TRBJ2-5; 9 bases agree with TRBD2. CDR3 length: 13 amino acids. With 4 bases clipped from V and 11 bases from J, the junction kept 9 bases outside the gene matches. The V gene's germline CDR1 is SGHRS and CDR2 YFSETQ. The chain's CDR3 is CASSGPESGGQYF. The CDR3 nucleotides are TGCGCCAGCAGCGGCCCAGAGAGCGGGGGGCAGTACTTC.

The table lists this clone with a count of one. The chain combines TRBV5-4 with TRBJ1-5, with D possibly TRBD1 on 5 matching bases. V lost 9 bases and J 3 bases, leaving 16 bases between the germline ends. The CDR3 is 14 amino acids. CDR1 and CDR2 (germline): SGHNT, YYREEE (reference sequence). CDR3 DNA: TGTGCCATGGGGAGGGGTCTCGACAATCAGCCCCAGCATTTT. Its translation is CAMGRGLDNQPQHF.

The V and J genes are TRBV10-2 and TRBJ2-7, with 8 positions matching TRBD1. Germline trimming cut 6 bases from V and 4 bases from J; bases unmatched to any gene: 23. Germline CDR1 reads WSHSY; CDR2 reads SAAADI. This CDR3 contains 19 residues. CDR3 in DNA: TGCGCCAGCAGGACCCACACTCCAGGGACAGGCAGTAGTTTTTACGAGCAGTACTTC. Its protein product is CASRTHTPGTGSSFYEQYF.

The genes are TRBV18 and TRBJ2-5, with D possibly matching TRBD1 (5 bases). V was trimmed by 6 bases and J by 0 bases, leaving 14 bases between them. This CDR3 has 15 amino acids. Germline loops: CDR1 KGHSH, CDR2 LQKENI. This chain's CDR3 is CASSPPGQYQETQYF. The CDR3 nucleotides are TGTGCCAGCTCCCCCCCAGGGCAGTACCAAGAGACCCAGTACTTC.

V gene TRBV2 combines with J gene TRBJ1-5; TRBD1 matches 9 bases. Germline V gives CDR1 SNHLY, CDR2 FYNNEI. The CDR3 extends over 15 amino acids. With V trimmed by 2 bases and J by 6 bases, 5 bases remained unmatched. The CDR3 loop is CASSEKGQGVQPQHF. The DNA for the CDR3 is TGTGCCAGCAGTGAAAAGGGACAGGGAGTTCAGCCCCAGCATTTT.

In DNA, the CDR3 is TGCAGCGTTGTTGTCGGGGTGAATGAGCAGTTCTTC. It codes for CSVVVGVNEQFF. V usage is TRBV29-1 and J usage is TRBJ2-1; maybe TRBD2 (5 bases). In germline, CDR1 is SQVTM, CDR2 ANQGSEA. The CDR3 contains 12 residues. V lost 4 bases to trimming and J lost 7 bases, with 11 bases between them.

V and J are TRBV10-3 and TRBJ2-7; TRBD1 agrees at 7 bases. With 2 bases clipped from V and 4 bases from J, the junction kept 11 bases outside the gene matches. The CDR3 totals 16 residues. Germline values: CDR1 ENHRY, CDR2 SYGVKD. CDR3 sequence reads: CAISEPLGGPSYEQYF. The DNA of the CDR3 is TGTGCCATCAGTGAGCCCCTAGGGGGCCCGAGTTACGAGCAGTACTTC.

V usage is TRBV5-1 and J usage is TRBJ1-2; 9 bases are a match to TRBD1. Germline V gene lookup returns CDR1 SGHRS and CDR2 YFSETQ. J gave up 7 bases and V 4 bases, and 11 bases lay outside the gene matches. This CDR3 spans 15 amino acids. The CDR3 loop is CASSTGGTGRSGYTF. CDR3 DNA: TGCGCCAGCAGCACGGGGGGGACAGGGAGGAGTGGCTACACCTTC.

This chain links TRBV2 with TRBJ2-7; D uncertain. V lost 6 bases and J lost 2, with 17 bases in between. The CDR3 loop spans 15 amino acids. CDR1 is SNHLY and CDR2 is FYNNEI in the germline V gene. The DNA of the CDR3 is TGTGCCAGCAGATCACTCCCCACCGCCACCTACGAGCAGTACTTC. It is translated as CASRSLPTATYEQYF.

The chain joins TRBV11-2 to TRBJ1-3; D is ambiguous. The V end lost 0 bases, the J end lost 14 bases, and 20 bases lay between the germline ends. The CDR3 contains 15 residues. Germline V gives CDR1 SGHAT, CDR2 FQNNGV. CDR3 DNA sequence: TGTGCCAGCAGCTTAGAAGCGATCCCATATCATGGAGTATATTTT. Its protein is CASSLEAIPYHGVYF. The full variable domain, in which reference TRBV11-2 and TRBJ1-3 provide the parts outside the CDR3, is EAGVAQSPRYKIIEKRQSVAFWCNPISGHATLYWYQQILGQGPKLLIQFQNNGVVDDSQLPKDRFSAERLKGVDSTLKIQPAKLEDSAVYLCASSLEAIPYHGVYFGEGSWLTVV.

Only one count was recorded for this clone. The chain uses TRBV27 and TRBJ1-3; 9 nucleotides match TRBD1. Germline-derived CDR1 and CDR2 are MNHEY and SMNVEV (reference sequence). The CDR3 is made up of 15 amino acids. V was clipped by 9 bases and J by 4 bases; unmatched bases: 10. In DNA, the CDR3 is TGTGCCAGACGACAGGGGGTAGTAAGGGGAAACACCATATATTTT. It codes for CARRQGVVRGNTIYF.

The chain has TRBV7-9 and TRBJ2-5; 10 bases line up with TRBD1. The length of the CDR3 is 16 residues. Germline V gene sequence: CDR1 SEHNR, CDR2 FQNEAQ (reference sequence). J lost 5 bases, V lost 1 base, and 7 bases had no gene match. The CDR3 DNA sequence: TGTGCCAGCAGCTTAGGGGGGACAGGGGCTATGGAGACCCAGTACTTC. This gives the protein CASSLGGTGAMETQYF.

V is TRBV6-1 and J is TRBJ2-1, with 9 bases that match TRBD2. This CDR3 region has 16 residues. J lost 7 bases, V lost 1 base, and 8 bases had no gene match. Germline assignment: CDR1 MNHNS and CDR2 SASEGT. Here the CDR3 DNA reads TGTGCCAGCAGTGAAGATCCCGGGACTAGCAGGAATGAGCAGTTCTTC. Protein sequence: CASSEDPGTSRNEQFF.

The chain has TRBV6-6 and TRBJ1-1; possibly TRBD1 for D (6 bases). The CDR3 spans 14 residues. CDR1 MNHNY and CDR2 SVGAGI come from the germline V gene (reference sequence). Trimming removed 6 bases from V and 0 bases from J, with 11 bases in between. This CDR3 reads CASSQGIVNTEAFF. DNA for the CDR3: TGTGCCAGCAGCCAGGGGATTGTGAACACTGAAGCTTTCTTT.

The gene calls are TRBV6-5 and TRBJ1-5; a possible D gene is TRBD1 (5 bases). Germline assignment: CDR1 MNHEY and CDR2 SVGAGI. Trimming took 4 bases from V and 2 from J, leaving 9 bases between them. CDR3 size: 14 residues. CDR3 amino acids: CASSFREGNQPQHF. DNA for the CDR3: TGTGCCAGCAGTTTCAGGGAAGGCAATCAGCCCCAGCATTTT.

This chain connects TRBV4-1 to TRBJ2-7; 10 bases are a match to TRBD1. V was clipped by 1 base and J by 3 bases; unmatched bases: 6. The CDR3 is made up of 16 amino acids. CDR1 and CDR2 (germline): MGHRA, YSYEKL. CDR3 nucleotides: TGCGCCAGCAGCCAAGGGATCCGGGACAGGGGCTACGAGCAGTACTTC. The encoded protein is CASSQGIRDRGYEQYF.

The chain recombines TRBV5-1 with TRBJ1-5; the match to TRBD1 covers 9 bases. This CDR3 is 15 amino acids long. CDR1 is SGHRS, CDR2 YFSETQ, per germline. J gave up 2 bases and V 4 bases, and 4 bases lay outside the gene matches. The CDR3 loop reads CASSPGTGRNQPQHF. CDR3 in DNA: TGCGCCAGCAGCCCCGGGACAGGGCGCAATCAGCCCCAGCATTTT.

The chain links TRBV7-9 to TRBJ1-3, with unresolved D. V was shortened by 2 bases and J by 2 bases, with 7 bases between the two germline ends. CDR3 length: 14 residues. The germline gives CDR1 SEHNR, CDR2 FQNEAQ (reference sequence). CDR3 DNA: TGTGCCAGCAGCTTAAGGGAGACTGGAAACACCATATATTTT. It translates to CASSLRETGNTIYF.

CDR3 sequence reads: CASSLDAEGNTIYF. CDR3 sequence (DNA): TGTGCCAGCAGCTTGGATGCAGAAGGAAACACCATATATTTT. V and J are TRBV5-6 and TRBJ1-3, with D unresolved. The CDR3 is 14 amino acids. V was pared by 0 bases and J by 4 bases, with 8 bases between. Germline assignment: CDR1 SGHDT and CDR2 YYEEEE.

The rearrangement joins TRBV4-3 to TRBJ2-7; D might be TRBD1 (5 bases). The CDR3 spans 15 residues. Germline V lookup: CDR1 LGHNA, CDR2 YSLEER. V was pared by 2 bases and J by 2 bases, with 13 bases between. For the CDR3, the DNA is TGCGCCAGCAGCCAAATAGCTTCACAGGCCTACGAGCAGTACTTC. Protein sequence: CASSQIASQAYEQYF.

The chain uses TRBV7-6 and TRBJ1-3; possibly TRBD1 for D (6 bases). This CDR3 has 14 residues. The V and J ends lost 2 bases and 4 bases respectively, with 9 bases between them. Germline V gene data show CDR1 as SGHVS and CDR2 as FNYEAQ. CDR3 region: CASSLQGLGNTIYF. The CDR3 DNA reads TGTGCCAGCAGCTTACAGGGGCTCGGAAACACCATATATTTT.

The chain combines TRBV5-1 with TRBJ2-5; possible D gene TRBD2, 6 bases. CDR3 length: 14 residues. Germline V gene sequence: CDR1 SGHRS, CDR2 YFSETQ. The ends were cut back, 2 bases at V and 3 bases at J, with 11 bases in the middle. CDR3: CASSLIPSEETQYF. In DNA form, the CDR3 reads TGCGCCAGCAGCTTAATCCCTAGCGAAGAGACCCAGTACTTC. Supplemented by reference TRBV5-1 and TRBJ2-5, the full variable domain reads KAGVTQTPRYLIKTRGQQVTLSCSPISGHRSVSWYQQTPGQGLQFLFEYFSETQRNKGNFPGRFSGRQFSNSRSEMNVSTLELGDSALYLCASSLIPSEETQYFGPGTRLLVL.

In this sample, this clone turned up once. The CDR3 nucleotides are TGCGCCAGCAGCTTGGTGGGGACTAGCGGTGAGACCCAGTACTTC. It codes for CASSLVGTSGETQYF. V and J are TRBV5-1 and TRBJ2-5; TRBD2 aligns across 11 bases. Germline V gene data show CDR1 as SGHRS and CDR2 as YFSETQ. This CDR3 is built from 15 residues. Unmatched junction bases numbered 3, after V lost 0 bases and J lost 5 bases.

Here the CDR3 DNA reads TGCGCCAGCAGCCAAGGGACAGGGTCAGGAGGCTACACCTTC. It encodes CASSQGTGSGGYTF. The chain combines TRBV4-1 with TRBJ1-2; TRBD1 aligns across 8 bases. This CDR3 spans 14 amino acids. Trimming took 1 base from V and 8 from J; bases not matched to a gene: 6. Germline V gives CDR1 MGHRA, CDR2 YSYEKL.

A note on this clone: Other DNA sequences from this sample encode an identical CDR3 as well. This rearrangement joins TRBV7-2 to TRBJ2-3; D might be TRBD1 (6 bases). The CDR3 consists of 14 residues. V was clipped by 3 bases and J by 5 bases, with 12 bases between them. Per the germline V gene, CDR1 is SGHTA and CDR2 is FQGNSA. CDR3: CASSLQGLGDTQYF. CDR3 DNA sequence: TGTGCCAGCAGCTTGCAGGGGTTGGGAGATACGCAGTATTTT.

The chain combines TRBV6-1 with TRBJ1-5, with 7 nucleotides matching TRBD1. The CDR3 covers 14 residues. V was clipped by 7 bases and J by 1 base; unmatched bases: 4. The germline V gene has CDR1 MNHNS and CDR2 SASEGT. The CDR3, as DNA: TGTGCCAGCATCTGGACAGGAAGCAATCAGCCCCAGCATTTT. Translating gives CASIWTGSNQPQHF.

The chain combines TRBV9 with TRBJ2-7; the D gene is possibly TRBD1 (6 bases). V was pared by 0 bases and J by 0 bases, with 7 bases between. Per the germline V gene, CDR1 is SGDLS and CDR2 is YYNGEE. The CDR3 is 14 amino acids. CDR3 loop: CASSVGDISYEQYF. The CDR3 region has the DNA TGTGCCAGCAGCGTAGGGGACATCTCCTACGAGCAGTACTTC.